This T cell receptor (beta chain) is drawn from a study of blood T cells in healthy people across ages. Extractions gave at least 5.5 micrograms of total RNA per sample. Of note for this clonotype: Its target is unknown.

J lost 9 bases, V lost 0 bases, and 10 bases had no gene match. The CDR3 runs to 17 residues. Per germline, CDR1 SEHNR and CDR2 FQNEAQ (reference sequence). A second about 6 to 12 cycle PCR used barcoded and J-beta primers. Each of the samples gave a minimum of 2.5 million paired-end reads that contained CDR3. TCRdb ran MiXCR on the 5' RACE reads and lists one entry per CDR3 protein. The sample has roughly 700,000 distinct CDR3 sequences, about half seen once; the top ten hold around a third. Findings of the study overall: Older age coincided with a roughly linear decline in TCR beta diversity per million T cells. Higher diversity and more naive CD4+ cells were features of long-lived donors, compared to aged donors.

The TCR was taken from a woman aged 60 to 75 in good health. The specimen sequenced was blood. The chain recombines TRBV7-9 with TRBJ1-6, with TRBD1 matching 8 bases. The CDR3 nucleotides read TGTGCCAGCAGCTTAGCTGGACGAGCGACAGGGGCTTCACCCCTCCACTTT. Amino acid sequence: CASSLAGRATGASPLHF.